Sequencing of this TCR beta chain was carried out in a study of shared clonotypes between healthy human individuals. Notes on the study in general: A small donor pool kept down the genetic and exposure-history diversity that was represented. Larger estimated richness was generally seen in naive subsets than in memory subsets.

Germline-derived CDR1 and CDR2 are MNHNS and SASEGT. V dropped 0 bases and J dropped 2 bases, with 13 bases sitting between them. The CDR3 is made up of 16 amino acids. Remarks on this clone: Its antigen is unidentified.

Profiled with immunoSEQ multiplex PCR; TCRdb holds only in-frame clones, not every one. The table shows about 2 million clones, with about 95% occurring only once. Terminally differentiated effector memory CD45RA+ cells were left out of the naive CD8 fraction, which was CD45RO-negative and positively selected for CCR7. Sequencing input: naive CD8+ T cells sorted from blood. This TCR came from a man younger than 30 in good health. The chain combines TRBV6-1 with TRBJ2-5; D is undetermined. The CDR3 spells CASSEAQPSGQETQYF. Written as DNA, the CDR3 is TGTGCCAGCAGTGAAGCCCAACCTAGTGGGCAAGAGACCCAGTACTTC.